Below are 12 T cell receptor beta chains sequenced from a single sample in a study of T cell responses to AZD1222 COVID-19 vaccine (dated by TCRdb to the early 2020s). Library construction relied on the immunoSEQ multiplex PCR assay. TCRdb re-hosts the immuneACCESS table, in-frame sequences only. Its copies lack some clones; in the studies checked, an unresolved V gene accounts for under half of them, and the cause for the rest is not known. For this sample there are under 150,000 clones; about 91% appear just once. The ten largest make up 9.3% of the sample. The intended sense of this specimen's time point label: about 28 days (+/-7) after the second vaccine dose. The sequenced sample was peripheral blood, obtained 28 days after the second AZD1222 dose. The receptors were sampled from an adult who received the AZD1222 COVID-19 vaccine.

V and J are TRBV6-2 or TRBV6-3 and TRBJ2-3; D may be TRBD2 (5 bases). The CDR3 sequence is 16 residues long. V lost 6 bases, J lost 1 base, and 17 bases lay in between. Per germline, CDR1 MNHEY and CDR2 SVGEGT. The chain's CDR3 is CASSPLSGGGTDTQYF. The CDR3 DNA is TGTGCCAGCAGCCCGTTGAGCGGAGGTGGCACAGATACGCAGTATTTT.

CDR3 residues: CASGLAESHSYEQYF. DNA of the CDR3: TGTGCTAGTGGTTTGGCCGAGTCGCATTCCTACGAGCAGTACTTC. The gene calls are TRBV12-5 and TRBJ2-7; no reliable D call. Trimming took off 1 base at V and 1 base at J, with 11 bases between the two ends. This CDR3 is 15 amino acids long. The germline gives CDR1 LGHNT, CDR2 FRNRAP.

The chain links TRBV19 to TRBJ1-5; 10 bases match TRBD1. Trimming at V came to 6 bases and at J to 4 bases, leaving 12 bases not matched to a gene. This CDR3 has 17 residues. Germline-derived CDR1 and CDR2 are LNHDA and SQIVND (reference sequence). CDR3 sequence reads: CASSSRDRGLGNQPQHF. In DNA, the CDR3 is TGTGCCAGTAGCTCCCGGGACAGGGGCCTGGGGAATCAGCCCCAGCATTTT. The full variable domain, its missing parts supplied by reference TRBV19 and TRBJ1-5, is DGGITQSPKYLFRKEGQNVTLSCEQNLNHDAMYWYRQDPGQGLRLIYYSQIVNDFQKGDIAEGYSVSREKKESFPLTVTSAQKNPTAFYLCASSSRDRGLGNQPQHFGDGTRLSIL.

The chain uses TRBV6-1 and TRBJ1-6, with D possibly matching TRBD1 (6 bases). V dropped 0 bases and J dropped 7 bases, with 22 bases sitting between them. The CDR3 is made up of 19 amino acids. Germline V gene sequence: CDR1 MNHNS, CDR2 SASEGT. The CDR3 sequence: CASSEANRWGARRNSPLHF. In nucleotides, the CDR3 is TGTGCCAGCAGTGAAGCTAACAGGTGGGGGGCGCGTAGGAATTCACCCCTCCACTTT.

This clone occurred once. The chain recombines TRBV7-9 with TRBJ2-7, with D hard to call. Trimming shortened V by 2 bases and J by 5 bases, and 7 bases separated the two germline ends. Per the germline V gene, CDR1 is SEHNR and CDR2 is FQNEAQ (reference sequence). The CDR3 is 12 residues long. Here the CDR3 DNA reads TGTGCCAGCAGCTTAAGAAGCAACGAGCAGTACGTC. This translates into CASSLRSNEQYV.

The J gene is TRBJ1-3, the V gene TRBV27; D gene ambiguous. Germline V CDR1 and CDR2: MNHEY, SMNVEV (reference sequence). This CDR3 region has 16 residues. V was cut by 5 bases and J by 0 bases, with 14 bases left in between. CDR3 sequence reads: CASSPRALISGNTIYF. For the CDR3, the DNA is TGTGCCAGCAGTCCCCGGGCCTTGATCTCTGGAAACACCATATATTTT.

The V gene is TRBV19, the J gene TRBJ1-1, with 8 bases aligning to TRBD1. The germline V gene encodes CDR1 LNHDA and CDR2 SQIVND (reference sequence). CDR3 size: 15 residues. V lost 6 bases to trimming and J lost 3 bases; unmatched junction nucleotides: 9. The CDR3 region has the DNA TGTGCCAGTAGGAAGGGGACAGGTTTGGACACTGAAGCTTTCTTT. Encoded protein: CASRKGTGLDTEAFF.

The chain is built from TRBV4-1 and TRBJ1-1; D uncertain. V was cut by 1 base and J by 4 bases, with 7 bases left in between. Germline V gives CDR1 MGHRA, CDR2 YSYEKL. CDR3 length: 13 amino acids. The CDR3 DNA follows: TGCGCCAGCAGCCAAGGGGTGGGCACTGAAGCTTTCTTT. It translates to CASSQGVGTEAFF.

The chain joins TRBV4-2 to TRBJ2-5; 10 nucleotides align to TRBD1. This CDR3 spans 15 amino acids. V lost 4 bases and J lost 4; bases outside the gene matches: 6. CDR1 is LGHNA, CDR2 YNFKEQ, per germline. This CDR3 is CASSPDRGRRETQYF. CDR3 DNA: TGTGCCAGCAGCCCAGACAGGGGGCGGCGAGAGACCCAGTACTTC.

This sequence joins TRBV5-5 and TRBJ1-4, with TRBD1 matching 7 bases. Germline CDR1 reads SGHKS; CDR2 reads YYEKEE (reference sequence). The length of the CDR3 is 15 residues. V was clipped by 3 bases and J by 7 bases; unmatched bases: 9. The CDR3 loop reads CASSSTGSGAEKLFF. The CDR3 DNA reads as TGTGCCAGCAGCTCGACAGGGAGTGGTGCTGAAAAACTGTTTTTT.

This clone was recorded only once. The sample holds other DNA sequences that translate to the same CDR3. The chain couples TRBV20-1 to TRBJ1-2; D remains ambiguous. V gave up 2 bases and J gave up 4 bases, with 2 bases separating them. Germline loops: CDR1 DFQATT, CDR2 SNEGSKA (reference sequence). This CDR3 has 10 residues. The CDR3 sequence is CSARSYGYTF. CDR3 DNA sequence: TGCAGTGCTAGAAGCTATGGCTACACCTTC.

The gene calls are TRBV20-1 and TRBJ1-2, with D possibly matching TRBD1 (5 bases). Germline assignment: CDR1 DFQATT and CDR2 SNEGSKA (reference sequence). V was pared by 8 bases and J by 8 bases, with 15 bases between. This CDR3 has 11 residues. The DNA of the CDR3 is TGCAGTACTACGGCTGGACACGGCTACACCTTC. Translation gives CSTTAGHGYTF.